The sequence of this T cell receptor beta chain was determined in a study of T cell repertoires in cytomegalovirus infection. The wider study: CMV infection plus the matching HLA type was flagged by public TCR beta signatures.

TCRdb ran MiXCR on the reads and lists one entry per CDR3 protein. The data hold hundreds of thousands of distinct CDR3 sequences, with around 29% observed a single time. On this clonotype itself: Its specificity is not known.

The input for sequencing was cultured CD8+ T cells from PBMCs, taken from culture after CMV antigen stimulation. The TCR originated in a human donor in good health (CMV status not recorded). Some clones in this sample may be carry-over from other donors' samples.

As DNA, the CDR3 is TGCAGTGCTAGAGGTCGGGTTACCTACAATGAGCAGTTCTTC. Translation: CSARGRVTYNEQFF. This chain joins TRBV20-1 and TRBJ2-1, with D unresolved. The CDR3 sequence is 14 residues long. Germline V gene lookup returns CDR1 DFQATT and CDR2 SNEGSKA (reference sequence). V gave up 1 base and J gave up 2 bases, with 9 bases separating them.